This T cell receptor beta chain is drawn from a study of cytomegalovirus exposure and HLA in healthy donors. As concerns this clone: Its antigen is still unknown.

PCR primers comprised 60 Vbeta and 13 Jbeta primers. Method: immunoSEQ multiplex PCR; TCRdb's copy keeps in-frame clones and lacks some. The sample has approximately 100,000 clones, about 80% seen once; the top ten hold about 2.6%. The V end was cut by 4 bases, the J end by 4 bases, with 7 bases between. The CDR3 is made up of 13 amino acids. CDR1 is SNHLY, CDR2 FYNNEI, per germline. Study outcomes and limitations: Later analysis found that TCR beta chains associated with HLA were more clonally expanded than other, equally common chains.

The chain couples TRBV2 to TRBJ1-4; tentatively, D is TRBD1 (5 bases). This TCR derives from a man aged 50 or older in good health and CMV-seropositive. Sequencing input: PBMCs. Here the CDR3 DNA reads TGTGCCAGCAGTGGAAGGGGTAATGAAAAACTGTTTTTT. It translates to CASSGRGNEKLFF.